This T cell receptor (beta chain) derives from a study of control samples from healthy donors and cancer patients. Germline values: CDR1 MNHEY, CDR2 SMNVEV (reference sequence). The CDR3 runs 13 residues. The V end was cut by 3 bases, the J end by 5 bases, with 7 bases between. The table came from immunoSEQ multiplex PCR; TCRdb's copy has only in-frame clones and leaves some out. The sample lists about 80,000 clones; 85% to 90% were seen once. The rearrangement joins TRBV27 to TRBJ1-4, with TRBD1 as a possible D gene (6 bases). This sequence was found in an older woman in good health. Sequencing was carried out using blood. This CDR3 reads CASSFRGNEKLFF. The CDR3 nucleotides read TGTGCCAGCAGTTTCAGGGGAAATGAAAAACTGTTTTTT.